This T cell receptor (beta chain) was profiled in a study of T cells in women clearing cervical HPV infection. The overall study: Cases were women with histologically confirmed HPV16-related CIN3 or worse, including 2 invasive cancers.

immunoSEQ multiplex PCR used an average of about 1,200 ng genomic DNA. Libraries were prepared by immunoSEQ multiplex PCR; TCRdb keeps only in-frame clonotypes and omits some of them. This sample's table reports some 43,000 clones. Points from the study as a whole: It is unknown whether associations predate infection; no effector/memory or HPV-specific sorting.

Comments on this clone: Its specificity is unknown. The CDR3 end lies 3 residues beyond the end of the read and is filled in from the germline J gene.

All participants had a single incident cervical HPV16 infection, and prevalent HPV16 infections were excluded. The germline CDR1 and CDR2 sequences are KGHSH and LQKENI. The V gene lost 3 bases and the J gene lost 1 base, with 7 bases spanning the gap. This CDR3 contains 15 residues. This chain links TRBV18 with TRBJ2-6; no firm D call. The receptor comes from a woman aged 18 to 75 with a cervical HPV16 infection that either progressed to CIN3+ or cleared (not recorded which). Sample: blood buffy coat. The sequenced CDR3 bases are TGTGCCAGCTCACCTAAGGGTTCTGGGGCCAACGTC. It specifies CASSPKGSGANV. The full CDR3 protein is CASSPKGSGANVLTF.